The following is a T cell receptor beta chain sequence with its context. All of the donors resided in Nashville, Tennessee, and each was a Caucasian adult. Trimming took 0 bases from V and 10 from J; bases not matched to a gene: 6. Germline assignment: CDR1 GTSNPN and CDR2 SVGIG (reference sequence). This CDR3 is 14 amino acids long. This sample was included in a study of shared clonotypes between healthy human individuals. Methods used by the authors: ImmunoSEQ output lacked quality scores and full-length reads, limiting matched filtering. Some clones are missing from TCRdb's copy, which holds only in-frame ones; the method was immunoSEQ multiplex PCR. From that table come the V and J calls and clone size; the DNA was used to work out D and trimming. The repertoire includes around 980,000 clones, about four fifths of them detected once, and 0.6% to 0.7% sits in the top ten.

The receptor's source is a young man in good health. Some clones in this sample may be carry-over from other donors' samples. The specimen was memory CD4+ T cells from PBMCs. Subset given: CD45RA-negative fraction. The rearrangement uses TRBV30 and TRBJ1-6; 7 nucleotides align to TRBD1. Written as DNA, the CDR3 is TGTGCCTGGAGTGTACGTGGGACAGCGTCACCCCTCCACTTT. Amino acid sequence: CAWSVRGTASPLHF.